This entry lists 13 T cell receptor beta chains sequenced from one sample in a study of cytomegalovirus exposure and HLA in healthy donors. Use of 60 Vbeta and 13 Jbeta primers characterized the PCR. Clones were sequenced by immunoSEQ multiplex PCR, and TCRdb holds only the in-frame ones, with some missing. The sample's table shows some 46,000 clones. The sample was PBMCs. The receptor set was obtained from a woman under 40 in good health and CMV-seronegative.

The chain joins TRBV7-8 to TRBJ2-3; D perhaps matches TRBD2 (5 bases). The germline V gene encodes CDR1 SGHVS and CDR2 FQNEAQ. The CDR3 has 13 residues. V was cut by 6 bases and J by 6 bases, with 13 bases left in between. CDR3 loop: CASRLYPGDTQYF. The DNA of the CDR3 is TGTGCCAGCAGACTGTACCCGGGGGATACGCAGTATTTT.

V is TRBV30 and J is TRBJ2-7; TRBD2 agrees at 8 bases. The CDR3 extends over 14 amino acids. J lost 5 bases, V lost 2 bases, and 8 bases had no gene match. The germline V gene encodes CDR1 GTSNPN and CDR2 SVGIG (reference sequence). CDR3 nucleotide sequence: TGTGCCTGGAGTACCGGGACTAGTTTTGACGAGCAGTACTTC. Its translation: CAWSTGTSFDEQYF.

The V gene is TRBV2, the J gene TRBJ1-1; D ambiguous. The CDR3 extends over 12 amino acids. Trimming left V 5 bases short and J 2 bases short, with 6 bases between. Germline CDR1 is SNHLY and CDR2 is FYNNEI. CDR3 nucleotides: TGTGCCAGCAGTACGGGAAACACTGAAGCTTTCTTT. This gives the protein CASSTGNTEAFF.

The rearrangement links TRBV6-6 to TRBJ2-1, with TRBD2 matching over 11 bases. V was pared by 5 bases and J by 8 bases, with 11 bases of the junction left unmatched. CDR1 and CDR2 (germline): MNHNY, SVGAGI (reference sequence). The CDR3 spans 16 residues. The CDR3 here is CASSALLAGGLDEQFF. The CDR3 bases are TGTGCCAGCAGTGCTCTCCTAGCGGGAGGTCTTGATGAGCAGTTCTTC.

This chain uses TRBV9 with TRBJ1-1; 7 bases agree with TRBD1. The CDR3 length is 17 residues. Germline lookup yields CDR1 SGDLS and CDR2 YYNGEE. V dropped 6 bases and J dropped 7; count of bases not matched to a gene: 21. CDR3 protein: CASNAPGGRDSSGEAFF. The CDR3 DNA reads TGTGCCAGCAACGCCCCAGGGGGGCGGGACAGCTCCGGTGAAGCTTTCTTT.

The chain recombines TRBV7-2 with TRBJ2-2; tentatively, D is TRBD1 (5 bases). V lost 6 bases and J lost 4, with 12 bases in between. Germline values: CDR1 SGHTA, CDR2 FQGNSA. CDR3 length equals 14 residues. The CDR3 coding sequence is TGTGCCAGCAGACAAGGGGTGGGCACCGGGGAGCTGTTTTTT. It specifies CASRQGVGTGELFF.

The rearrangement links TRBV4-1 to TRBJ1-1; TRBD1 is a possible D gene (5 bases). CDR3 length: 17 amino acids. Trimming took off 3 bases at V and 1 base at J, with 18 bases between the two ends. CDR1 and CDR2 from the germline V gene are MGHRA and YSYEKL. The CDR3 DNA sequence: TGCGCCAGCAGCCAGGGGGGGGTGAGGAAAAGGAACACTGAAGCTTTCTTT. Translation gives CASSQGGVRKRNTEAFF.

This rearrangement joins TRBV5-5 to TRBJ1-2; D may be TRBD1 (5 bases). The CDR3 sequence is 12 residues long. Germline V gene sequence: CDR1 SGHKS, CDR2 YYEKEE (reference sequence). V lost 7 bases to trimming and J lost 4 bases, with 11 bases between them. The CDR3 DNA sequence: TGTGCCAGCGGGACTCTCCGCTATGGCTACACCTTC. Translating gives CASGTLRYGYTF.

This rearrangement joins TRBV5-1 to TRBJ2-1; TRBD1 matches at 7 bases. V gave up 0 bases and J gave up 5 bases; unmatched junction bases: 14. This CDR3 region has 18 residues. The germline gives CDR1 SGHRS, CDR2 YFSETQ. In nucleotides, the CDR3 is TGCGCCAGCAGCTTGGGCTGGGACAGCAACCGAGTGGACAATGAGCAGTTCTTC. It yields the protein CASSLGWDSNRVDNEQFF. Complete variable domain (other parts from reference TRBV5-1 and TRBJ2-1): KAGVTQTPRYLIKTRGQQVTLSCSPISGHRSVSWYQQTPGQGLQFLFEYFSETQRNKGNFPGRFSGRQFSNSRSEMNVSTLELGDSALYLCASSLGWDSNRVDNEQFFGPGTRLTVL.

The CDR3 DNA is TGCGCCAGCAGCCGCAGGGTCGGGGCCAACGTCCTGACTTTC. It encodes CASSRRVGANVLTF. This rearrangement joins TRBV5-1 to TRBJ2-6; possibly TRBD1 for D (5 bases). V gave up 4 bases and J gave up 4 bases, with 9 bases separating them. The CDR3 covers 14 residues. CDR1 and CDR2 from the germline V gene are SGHRS and YFSETQ.

This CDR3 is CASSLDRGQGATEAFF. The CDR3 DNA reads TGCGCCAGCAGCCTGGACAGGGGGCAGGGAGCCACTGAAGCTTTCTTT. The chain links TRBV5-1 to TRBJ1-1; 11 nucleotides align to TRBD1. Looked up from germline, CDR1 is SGHRS and CDR2 is YFSETQ. With 4 bases clipped from V and 4 bases from J, the junction kept 9 bases outside the gene matches. The CDR3 loop spans 16 amino acids.

J is TRBJ2-7 and V is TRBV18, with TRBD2 matching over 11 bases. This CDR3 spans 13 amino acids. Germline V gene lookup returns CDR1 KGHSH and CDR2 LQKENI. With 3 bases clipped from V and 6 bases from J, the junction kept 1 base outside the gene matches. CDR3 DNA sequence: TGTGCCAGCTCACCCGGGACTAGCGGCGAGCAGTACTTC. Translating it yields CASSPGTSGEQYF.

The J gene is TRBJ2-3, the V gene TRBV30; 14 positions match TRBD2. The germline V gene encodes CDR1 GTSNPN and CDR2 SVGIG (reference sequence). Trimming took 1 base from V and 1 from J; bases not matched to a gene: 7. This CDR3 contains 18 residues. The CDR3 nucleotides read TGTGCCTGGAGTGCATATCAGACTAGCGGGAGGGGCACAGATACGCAGTATTTT. Translating it yields CAWSAYQTSGRGTDTQYF. The whole variable domain, filled in from reference TRBV30 and TRBJ2-3, reads SQTIHQWPATLVQPVGSPLSLECTVEGTSNPNLYWYRQAAGRGLQLLFYSVGIGQISSEVPQNLSASRPQDRQFILSSKKLLLSDSGFYLCAWSAYQTSGRGTDTQYFGPGTRLTVL.